These 19 T cell receptor beta chains were sequenced from one sample in a study of a mutant IDH1 vaccine in newly diagnosed glioma. Time point meaning: week 35, safety follow-up. Each dose of the vaccine consisted of 300 ug of mutant IDH1 20-mer peptide, with topical imiquimod. Profiled with immunoSEQ multiplex PCR; TCRdb holds only in-frame clones, not every one. There are under 50,000 clones in the sample; 70% to 90% occur only once, and 5% to 7% lies in the top ten. These receptors are not linked to any known antigen. The sample here was PBMCs, taken from a glioma patient whose treatment included an IDH1 peptide vaccine. The origin of the receptors is a woman in her forties with glioma.

The DNA for the CDR3 is TGTGCCAGTAGTATAACAGGTGGAGGGGCCAACGTCCTGACTTTC. Encoded protein: CASSITGGGANVLTF. The V and J genes are TRBV6-6 and TRBJ2-6; D may be TRBD1 (5 bases). The ends were cut back, 9 bases at V and 4 bases at J, with 16 bases in the middle. The CDR3 length is 15 residues. Germline V gene lookup returns CDR1 MNHNY and CDR2 SVGAGI (reference sequence).

The chain couples TRBV9 to TRBJ1-2; D not resolved. Per germline, CDR1 SGDLS and CDR2 YYNGEE. V lost 0 bases and J 2 bases, leaving 8 bases between the germline ends. The CDR3 contains 14 residues. The CDR3 reads CASSVGRGNYGYTF. The CDR3 DNA reads TGTGCCAGCAGCGTAGGACGCGGGAACTATGGCTACACCTTC.

The rearrangement joins TRBV5-1 to TRBJ2-5, with D perhaps being TRBD1 or TRBD2 (5 bases each). The germline gives CDR1 SGHRS, CDR2 YFSETQ. The CDR3 extends over 14 amino acids. V gave up 0 bases and J gave up 5 bases, with 11 bases separating them. In DNA, the CDR3 is TGCGCCAGCAGCTTGGGGGGGACGCTTGAGACCCAGTACTTC. Translation gives CASSLGGTLETQYF.

In this sample, this clone turned up a few times. The chain is built from TRBV4-2 and TRBJ2-2; TRBD1 matches 7 bases. The ends lost 3 bases at V and 3 bases at J; junction bases unmatched: 13. Germline V gene data show CDR1 as LGHNA and CDR2 as YNFKEQ. This CDR3 spans 18 amino acids. Here the CDR3 reads CASSHARGHRGYTGELFF. The CDR3 DNA sequence: TGTGCCAGCAGCCACGCAAGAGGCCACAGGGGTTACACCGGGGAGCTGTTTTTT.

This chain uses TRBV10-2 with TRBJ2-3; 9 bases are a match to TRBD2. This CDR3 is 15 amino acids long. V was pared by 6 bases and J by 2 bases, with 6 bases of the junction left unmatched. Per the germline V gene, CDR1 is WSHSY and CDR2 is SAAADI. The CDR3 coding sequence is TGCGCCAGCAGCCGTAGCGGGGGAGACACAGATACGCAGTATTTT. Protein sequence: CASSRSGGDTDTQYF.

The J gene is TRBJ2-1, the V gene TRBV18; D not resolved. The CDR3 length is 16 residues. Trimming removed 2 bases at V and 6 bases at J, with 17 bases between. CDR1 is KGHSH, CDR2 LQKENI, per germline. The CDR3 DNA is TGTGCCAGCTCACCAAGGGTCCTTGACATAACCAATGAGCAGTTCTTC. Protein product: CASSPRVLDITNEQFF.

The genes are TRBV5-8 and TRBJ2-7; D is possibly TRBD1 or TRBD2 (5 bases each). The germline V gene has CDR1 SGHTS and CDR2 YDEGEE. Trimming pared 6 bases from V and 3 bases from J, leaving 10 bases between. CDR3 length: 12 amino acids. CDR3 protein: CASNRDGYEQYF. As DNA, the CDR3 is TGTGCCAGCAATAGGGACGGCTACGAGCAGTACTTC.

The rearrangement links TRBV6-5 to TRBJ2-5; D is possibly TRBD2 (6 bases). Trimming shortened V by 7 bases and J by 4 bases, and 13 bases separated the two germline ends. The germline CDR1 and CDR2 sequences are MNHEY and SVGAGI. The CDR3 sequence is 13 residues long. This CDR3 is CASIEEGSETQYF. CDR3 bases: TGTGCCAGCATAGAGGAGGGGTCAGAGACCCAGTACTTC.

This clone was found a few times. V and J are TRBV29-1 and TRBJ1-1; 8 nucleotides line up with TRBD1. The ends lost 8 bases at V and 6 bases at J; junction bases unmatched: 11. There are 13 residues in the CDR3. Germline values: CDR1 SQVTM, CDR2 ANQGSEA. The CDR3 DNA is TGCAGCTTTTGTGGACAGGGAGTCGCTGAAGCTTTCTTT. Translating gives CSFCGQGVAEAFF.

On this clone itself: A junction end diverges from the germline sequence, so it may reflect a read error. The CDR3 sequence is CASSSAGRETQYF. DNA for the CDR3: TGTGCTAGCAGCTCGGCGGGAAGGGAGACCCAGTACTTC. The genes are TRBV7-7 and TRBJ2-5; D possibly corresponds to TRBD2 (6 bases). The CDR3 has 13 amino acids. From germline, CDR1 is SSHAT and CDR2 FNYEAQ (reference sequence). Combining the CDR3 with reference TRBV7-7 and TRBJ2-5 gives the whole variable domain GAGVSQSPRYKVTKRGQDVTLRCDPISSHATLYWYQQALGQGPEFLTYFNYEAQPDKSGLPSDRFSAERPEGSISTLTIQRTEQRDSAMYRCASSSAGRETQYFGPGTRLLVL.

The chain has TRBV18 and TRBJ1-2, with D maybe TRBD1 (5 bases). CDR3 length equals 13 residues. The germline V and J ends were trimmed by 6 bases and 5 bases, with 13 bases remaining between them. Germline CDR1 reads KGHSH; CDR2 reads LQKENI. CDR3 nucleotides: TGTGCCAGCTCTTACGGGACGGGATATGGCTACACCTTC. Amino acids: CASSYGTGYGYTF.

This sequence joins TRBV19 and TRBJ2-7; the D gene is possibly TRBD1 (6 bases). V lost 5 bases and J 2 bases, leaving 16 bases between the germline ends. This CDR3 comprises 15 residues. CDR1 is LNHDA and CDR2 is SQIVND in the germline V gene (reference sequence). DNA of the CDR3: TGTGCCAGTAGTCCTTTTTCCGGGACAACCTACGAGCAGTACTTC. It specifies CASSPFSGTTYEQYF.

This clone was counted only a few times. CDR3 DNA sequence: TGTGCCAGCAGTCACACCGACGTTGCAGGGACTGAAGCTTTCTTT. It specifies CASSHTDVAGTEAFF. The V call is TRBV6-6, the J call TRBJ1-1, with D perhaps matching TRBD1 (5 bases). The germline V gene has CDR1 MNHNY and CDR2 SVGAGI (reference sequence). The CDR3 extends over 15 amino acids. V shed 5 bases and J shed 5 bases, with 18 bases lying between them.

The V call is TRBV6-1, the J call TRBJ2-2; D may be TRBD1 or TRBD2 (5 bases each). The V end was cut by 8 bases, the J end by 3 bases, with 13 bases between. Germline V gives CDR1 MNHNS, CDR2 SASEGT. CDR3 length equals 14 residues. The CDR3 sequence: CASRGVIDTGELFF. DNA for the CDR3: TGTGCCAGCCGAGGGGTTATAGACACCGGGGAGCTGTTTTTT.

The V gene is TRBV6-6, the J gene TRBJ2-7, with TRBD1 identical over 9 bases. Germline lookup yields CDR1 MNHNY and CDR2 SVGAGI (reference sequence). With 2 bases clipped from V and 6 bases from J, the junction kept 5 bases outside the gene matches. The CDR3 consists of 14 residues. The CDR3 coding sequence is TGTGCCAGCAGTTACGATACAGGGGGCGGCGAGCAGTACTTC. Its translation: CASSYDTGGGEQYF.

This sequence joins TRBV18 and TRBJ2-5; TRBD1 might be the D (5 bases). The V gene lost 0 bases and the J gene lost 4 bases, with 9 bases spanning the gap. CDR3 length equals 14 residues. CDR1 and CDR2 from the germline V gene are KGHSH and LQKENI. CDR3 nucleotide sequence: TGTGCCAGCTCACCACCGAGCAGGGCAGAGACCCAGTACTTC. Translating gives CASSPPSRAETQYF.

The chain recombines TRBV6-5 with TRBJ2-3; TRBD1 matches at 9 bases. V was pared by 10 bases and J by 3 bases, with 8 bases of the junction left unmatched. Germline CDR1 reads MNHEY; CDR2 reads SVGAGI. The CDR3 has 14 amino acids. The CDR3 sequence is CATTDRGKTDTQYF. The CDR3 DNA follows: TGTGCCACCACGGACAGGGGAAAAACAGATACGCAGTATTTT.

The chain carries TRBV2 and TRBJ2-7; maybe TRBD1 (6 bases). This CDR3 region has 14 residues. With 3 bases removed from V and 3 bases from J, the gap between germline ends came to 12 bases. The germline V gene encodes CDR1 SNHLY and CDR2 FYNNEI. The CDR3 region has the DNA TGTGCCAGCAGTGACTGGCAGGGGAACTACGAGCAGTACTTC. The encoded protein is CASSDWQGNYEQYF.

V gene TRBV6-6 combines with J gene TRBJ1-1, with D possibly TRBD1 on 6 matching bases. The V gene's germline CDR1 is MNHNY and CDR2 SVGAGI (reference sequence). The V end lost 7 bases, the J end lost 7 bases, and 13 bases lay between the germline ends. This CDR3 comprises 12 residues. The CDR3: CASIRGGSEAFF. Written as DNA, the CDR3 is TGTGCCAGCATCAGGGGAGGCAGTGAAGCTTTCTTT.